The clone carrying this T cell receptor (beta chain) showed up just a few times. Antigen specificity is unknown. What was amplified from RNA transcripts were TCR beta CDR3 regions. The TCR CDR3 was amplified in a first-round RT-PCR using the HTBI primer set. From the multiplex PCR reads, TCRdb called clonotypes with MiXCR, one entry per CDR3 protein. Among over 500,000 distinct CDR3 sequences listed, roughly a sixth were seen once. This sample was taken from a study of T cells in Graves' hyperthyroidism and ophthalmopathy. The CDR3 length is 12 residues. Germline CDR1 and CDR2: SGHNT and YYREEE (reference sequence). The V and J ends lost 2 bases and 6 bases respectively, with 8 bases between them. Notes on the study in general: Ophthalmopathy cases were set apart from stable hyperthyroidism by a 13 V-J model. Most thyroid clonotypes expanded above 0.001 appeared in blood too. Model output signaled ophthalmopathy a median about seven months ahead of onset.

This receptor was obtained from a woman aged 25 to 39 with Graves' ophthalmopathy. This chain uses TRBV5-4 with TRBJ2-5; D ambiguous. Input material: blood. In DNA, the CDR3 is TGTGCCAGCAGCTTCTATAGGAAGACCCAGTACTTC. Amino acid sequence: CASSFYRKTQYF.